The clone carrying this TCR beta chain occurred once. No antigen is known for it. These data are taken from a study of blood T cells in healthy people across ages. Regarding the study as a whole: Unsorted PBMC input precluded a conclusive naive versus antigen-experienced comparison. Diversity was higher, and naive CD4+ cells more numerous, in long-lived donors than in aged donors.

Every sample yielded at least 6 million isolated PBMCs. The CDR3 runs 14 residues. Germline CDR1 and CDR2: SGHRS and YFSETQ. V was pared by 4 bases and J by 5 bases, with 15 bases between. Then a second PCR, running about 6 to 11 cycles, was carried out with a sample-barcoded 5' primer and a J-beta primer mix. TCRdb re-derived calls from the 5' RACE reads in MiXCR, one entry per CDR3 protein. The sample consists of hundreds of thousands of distinct CDR3 sequences, roughly 50% of them appearing once. The source is a man aged 35 to 55 in good health. The chain carries TRBV5-1 and TRBJ1-1, with a weak D call TRBD1 (5 bases). Sequences were obtained from blood. CDR3 amino acids: CASSVSGDRTEAFF. In DNA, the CDR3 is TGCGCCAGCAGCGTGTCGGGGGATCGAACTGAAGCTTTCTTT.